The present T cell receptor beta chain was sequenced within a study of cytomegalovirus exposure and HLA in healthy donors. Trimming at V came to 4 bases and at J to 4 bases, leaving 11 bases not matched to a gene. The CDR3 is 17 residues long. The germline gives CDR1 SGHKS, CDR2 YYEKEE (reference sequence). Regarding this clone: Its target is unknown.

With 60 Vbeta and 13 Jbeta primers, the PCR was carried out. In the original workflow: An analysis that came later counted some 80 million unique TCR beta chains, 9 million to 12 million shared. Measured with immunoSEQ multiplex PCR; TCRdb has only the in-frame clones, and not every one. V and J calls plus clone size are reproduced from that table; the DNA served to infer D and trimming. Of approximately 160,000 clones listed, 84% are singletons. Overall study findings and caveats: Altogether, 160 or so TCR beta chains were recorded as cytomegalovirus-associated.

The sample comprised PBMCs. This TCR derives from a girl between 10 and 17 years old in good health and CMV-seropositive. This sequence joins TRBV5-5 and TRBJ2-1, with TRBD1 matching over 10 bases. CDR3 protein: CASSQTHGTGVYNEQFF. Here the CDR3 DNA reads TGTGCCAGCAGCCAAACTCATGGGACAGGGGTGTACAATGAGCAGTTCTTC.